This TCR beta chain stems from a study of blood T cell repertoires in COVID-19. Study-level information: T cells, B-cell-depleted T cells, or PBMCs supplied cDNA or gDNA.

Authors' methods: For nucleated cells, counts were estimated from reference gene primer amplification. The assay was immunoSEQ multiplex PCR, and TCRdb's table has in-frame clones only and misses some. D and trimming were read from the DNA, whereas the V and J calls and clone size are those reported in that table. The table lists under 250,000 clones, around 85% of them singletons. With 10 bases clipped from V and 4 bases from J, the junction kept 5 bases outside the gene matches. The germline gives CDR1 SGHNT, CDR2 YYREEE (reference sequence). The CDR3 totals 13 residues. The sequenced material came from peripheral blood. The chain has TRBV5-4 and TRBJ1-2, with 12 bases matching TRBD1. The TCR comes from a man of 80 years or more with acute or convalescent COVID-19. This CDR3 is CAEGQGAGYGYTF. The CDR3, as DNA: TGTGCCGAGGGACAGGGGGCGGGCTATGGCTACACCTTC.